This TCR beta chain was identified in a study of cytomegalovirus exposure and HLA in healthy donors. This cohort consisted of healthy bone marrow donors. General study points: The study recorded 150 to 200 TCR beta chains that were cytomegalovirus-associated. The study had only CMV serostatus as immune exposure information. Later work associated roughly 15,000 TCR beta sequences with HLA alleles at 0.05 false discovery rate.

13 Jbeta primers and 60 Vbeta primers were used for the PCR. TCRdb's table, derived via immunoSEQ multiplex PCR, lists solely in-frame clones and lacks some. Of some 140,000 clones in the sample, about 84% were seen once. On this clone: Its target is unknown.

V lost 5 bases to trimming and J lost 4 bases, with 19 bases between them. From germline, CDR1 is SGHKS and CDR2 YYEKEE (reference sequence). The CDR3 runs 16 residues. The chain carries TRBV5-5 and TRBJ1-5, with D perhaps TRBD1 (6 bases). The source is a woman in her thirties or forties in good health and CMV-seropositive. Specimen: PBMCs. CDR3 residues: CASSRRQVFGNQPQHF. The CDR3 DNA follows: TGTGCCAGCAGTCGTAGACAGGTCTTCGGAAATCAGCCCCAGCATTTT.